What follows are 31 T cell receptor beta chains derived from one specimen sequenced in a study of blood T cell repertoires in COVID-19. Assay: immunoSEQ multiplex PCR; the TCRdb copy retains only in-frame clones and omits some. Among some 200,000 clones listed, 80% to 85% were seen once. Sequenced: peripheral blood. The receptors shown here come from a woman aged 60-70 years who had recovered from COVID-19.

The chain recombines TRBV6-5 with TRBJ2-7; D is possibly TRBD1 (5 bases). CDR3 size: 15 residues. The ends were cut back, 4 bases at V and 1 base at J, with 14 bases in the middle. Germline values: CDR1 MNHEY, CDR2 SVGAGI. In DNA form, the CDR3 reads TGTGCCAGCAGTTTGGGGCAGGGCCTTTCCTACGAGCAGTACTTC. As protein: CASSLGQGLSYEQYF.

This sequence joins TRBV5-4 and TRBJ2-3; D perhaps matches TRBD1 (5 bases). Germline-derived CDR1 and CDR2 are SGHNT and YYREEE (reference sequence). The ends were cut back, 0 bases at V and 5 bases at J, with 10 bases in the middle. CDR3 length equals 14 residues. The CDR3 nucleotides read TGTGCCAGCAGCTTGGGACTGGGGCTAGATACGCAGTATTTT. Translated: CASSLGLGLDTQYF.

The V gene is TRBV2, the J gene TRBJ2-1; possible D gene TRBD2, 7 bases. The CDR3 is 13 amino acids. Germline assignment: CDR1 SNHLY and CDR2 FYNNEI. Trimming removed 11 bases from V and 7 bases from J, with 18 bases in between. The CDR3 DNA reads as TGTGCCGGGCGGCGAGGGGGGGCGAATGAGCAGTTCTTC. Amino acids: CAGRRGGANEQFF.

The chain has TRBV5-1 and TRBJ2-3, with 9 bases fitting TRBD1. Trimming cost V 3 bases and J 6 bases; bases outside gene matches: 11. CDR3 length: 16 residues. Germline CDR1 SGHRS, CDR2 YFSETQ. This CDR3 is CASSWVDRGPLDTQYF. The CDR3 region has the DNA TGCGCCAGCAGCTGGGTGGACAGGGGCCCCCTGGATACGCAGTATTTT. Supplemented by reference TRBV5-1 and TRBJ2-3, the full variable domain reads KAGVTQTPRYLIKTRGQQVTLSCSPISGHRSVSWYQQTPGQGLQFLFEYFSETQRNKGNFPGRFSGRQFSNSRSEMNVSTLELGDSALYLCASSWVDRGPLDTQYFGPGTRLTVL.

V gene TRBV5-1 combines with J gene TRBJ1-2; tentatively, D is TRBD1 (5 bases). Trimming shortened V by 0 bases and J by 4 bases, and 13 bases separated the two germline ends. Germline V gene sequence: CDR1 SGHRS, CDR2 YFSETQ. The CDR3 is made up of 15 amino acids. In DNA form, the CDR3 reads TGCGCCAGCAGCTTGGTAGGGGCCTTGAGCTATGGCTACACCTTC. Protein: CASSLVGALSYGYTF. Combining the CDR3 with reference TRBV5-1 and TRBJ1-2 gives the whole variable domain KAGVTQTPRYLIKTRGQQVTLSCSPISGHRSVSWYQQTPGQGLQFLFEYFSETQRNKGNFPGRFSGRQFSNSRSEMNVSTLELGDSALYLCASSLVGALSYGYTFGSGTRLTVV.

This clone was counted only a few times. This chain connects TRBV13 to TRBJ2-7, with 11 bases lining up with TRBD2. Germline V gene lookup returns CDR1 PRHDT and CDR2 FYEKMQ (reference sequence). This CDR3 spans 15 amino acids. Germline trimming cut 5 bases from V and 4 bases from J; bases unmatched to any gene: 7. CDR3 loop: CASSPPGLAVYEQYF. The CDR3 DNA follows: TGTGCCAGCAGCCCTCCGGGACTAGCGGTTTACGAGCAGTACTTC.

This clone showed up just once. The chain joins TRBV7-2 to TRBJ2-2, with 8 bases identical to TRBD1. This CDR3 spans 18 amino acids. Germline V gene data show CDR1 as SGHTA and CDR2 as FQGNSA. V was pared by 9 bases and J by 7 bases, with 22 bases of the junction left unmatched. Written as DNA, the CDR3 is TGTGCCAGTATAACCCGCGAGGACAGGGTGGTAGTGGTCGGGGAGCTGTTTTTT. Encoded protein: CASITREDRVVVVGELFF.

The V and J genes are TRBV7-9 and TRBJ1-2; 12 bases line up with TRBD1. V gave up 5 bases and J gave up 8 bases; unmatched junction bases: 9. CDR1 and CDR2 from the germline V gene are SEHNR and FQNEAQ (reference sequence). This CDR3 spans 15 amino acids. CDR3 residues: CASSERGQGAEGYTF. The CDR3 nucleotides read TGTGCCAGCAGCGAACGGGGACAGGGGGCTGAAGGCTACACCTTC.

V is TRBV18 and J is TRBJ1-2, with 10 bases identical to TRBD1. Germline V gene sequence: CDR1 KGHSH, CDR2 LQKENI. This CDR3 region has 13 residues. V trimming: 6 bases; J trimming: 6 bases; junction bases outside the gene matches: 4. The CDR3 DNA reads as TGTGCCAGCTCTGGGACAGGGGATGATGGCTACACCTTC. It specifies CASSGTGDDGYTF.

The V and J genes are TRBV7-3 and TRBJ2-3; TRBD1 aligns across 8 bases. Unmatched junction bases numbered 2, after V lost 6 bases and J lost 3 bases. The CDR3 spans 13 residues. The V gene's germline CDR1 is SGHTA and CDR2 FQGTGA. The CDR3 spells CASSRTGTDTQYF. The CDR3, as DNA: TGTGCCAGCAGTCGGACAGGGACAGATACGCAGTATTTT.

This chain joins TRBV19 and TRBJ2-5; 8 positions agree with TRBD1. J was trimmed by 5 bases and V by 6 bases; bases with no gene match: 5. The CDR3 loop spans 13 amino acids. CDR1 and CDR2 from the germline V gene are LNHDA and SQIVND (reference sequence). DNA for the CDR3: TGTGCCAGTAGCCAGGGGGCAGGGGAGACCCAGTACTTC. Translation gives CASSQGAGETQYF.

The chain employs TRBV5-1 and TRBJ2-3; 11 bases fit TRBD2. Germline V CDR1 and CDR2: SGHRS, YFSETQ. The CDR3 covers 16 residues. V was pared by 5 bases and J by 2 bases, with 7 bases of the junction left unmatched. CDR3 loop: CASRDSLAGVTDTQYF. The CDR3 DNA follows: TGCGCCAGCAGGGATTCACTAGCGGGAGTCACAGATACGCAGTATTTT.

A note on this clone: A junction boundary mismatches the germline segment, possibly from a read error. The chain has TRBV11-2 and TRBJ2-4; maybe TRBD1 (6 bases). The germline V gene encodes CDR1 SGHAT and CDR2 FQNNGV. This CDR3 contains 14 residues. The CDR3 DNA sequence: TGTGCCAGCAGCTTATTCGAGTCAGAGGGGGTTTTGAACTTC. Its translation: CASSLFESEGVLNF.

The chain employs TRBV7-9 and TRBJ1-4; D is unclear. The germline CDR1 and CDR2 sequences are SEHNR and FQNEAQ (reference sequence). Deletions cut 4 bases from V and 7 bases from J, with 13 bases between. CDR3 size: 14 residues. The CDR3 bases are TGTGCCAGCAGCTCACAATCCGGGGTTGAAAAACTGTTTTTT. Amino acids: CASSSQSGVEKLFF.

The chain has TRBV4-3 and TRBJ1-2; weak D call: TRBD1 (5 bases). The V gene lost 2 bases and the J gene lost 0 bases, with 10 bases spanning the gap. The CDR3 loop spans 15 amino acids. The germline CDR1 and CDR2 sequences are LGHNA and YSLEER. In DNA, the CDR3 is TGCGCCAGCAGCCAACGGTTGGGGCCTAACTATGGCTACACCTTC. Amino acid sequence: CASSQRLGPNYGYTF.

The chain links TRBV5-4 to TRBJ2-6, with TRBD1 as a possible D gene (6 bases). V was clipped by 4 bases and J by 0 bases, with 14 bases between them. Germline lookup yields CDR1 SGHNT and CDR2 YYREEE (reference sequence). The CDR3 is made up of 17 amino acids. In nucleotides, the CDR3 is TGTGCCAGCAGCAACGCCAGGGGAACCTCTGGGGCCAACGTCCTGACTTTC. Its protein product is CASSNARGTSGANVLTF.

The V gene is TRBV4-3, the J gene TRBJ2-1; D is unclear. This CDR3 contains 14 residues. With 1 base removed from V and 6 bases from J, the gap between germline ends came to 10 bases. The germline V gene has CDR1 LGHNA and CDR2 YSLEER. CDR3 residues: CASSQGPIPNEQFF. The CDR3 DNA sequence: TGCGCCAGCAGCCAAGGGCCCATTCCCAATGAGCAGTTCTTC.

V and J are TRBV6-5 and TRBJ1-5; unclear D gene. Trimming took 4 bases from V and 4 from J, leaving 14 bases between them. Germline V gene sequence: CDR1 MNHEY, CDR2 SVGAGI. The CDR3 is 15 amino acids. The CDR3 sequence is CASSFDRRGNQPQHF. The CDR3 coding sequence is TGTGCCAGCAGTTTTGATCGACGGGGAAATCAGCCCCAGCATTTT.

This clone was detected a few times. The V gene is TRBV20-1, the J gene TRBJ1-2; TRBD1 might be the D (5 bases). V was trimmed by 3 bases and J by 2 bases, leaving 13 bases between them. The V gene's germline CDR1 is DFQATT and CDR2 SNEGSKA (reference sequence). This CDR3 has 14 amino acids. The CDR3 region is CSASDRNRNYGYTF. DNA of the CDR3: TGCAGTGCTAGTGACAGAAACCGCAACTATGGCTACACCTTC.

The gene calls are TRBV6-5 and TRBJ2-3; perhaps TRBD1 as D (5 bases). Germline V CDR1 and CDR2: MNHEY, SVGAGI. The V end lost 2 bases, the J end lost 6 bases, and 18 bases lay between the germline ends. CDR3 length equals 16 residues. The CDR3 here is CASSYTGQPRTDTQYF. The CDR3 region has the DNA TGTGCCAGCAGTTACACCGGACAACCGCGTACGGATACGCAGTATTTT.

The V and J genes are TRBV30 and TRBJ2-5, with D hard to call. The CDR3 runs to 13 residues. Germline loops: CDR1 GTSNPN, CDR2 SVGIG (reference sequence). V lost 2 bases to trimming and J lost 1 base, with 8 bases between them. CDR3 sequence: CAWSPVPQETQYF. CDR3 nucleotide sequence: TGTGCCTGGAGTCCGGTCCCCCAAGAGACCCAGTACTTC.

The J gene is TRBJ1-2, the V gene TRBV7-2; 8 bases are a match to TRBD1. Germline V gives CDR1 SGHTA, CDR2 FQGNSA. The CDR3 is made up of 14 amino acids. Trimming removed 4 bases from V and 1 base from J; junction bases left unmatched: 2. The CDR3 loop is CASSYGQGNYGYTF. CDR3 DNA sequence: TGTGCCAGCAGCTACGGACAGGGTAACTATGGCTACACCTTC.

The J gene is TRBJ2-3, the V gene TRBV19; TRBD1 might be the D (5 bases). The CDR3 has 14 amino acids. Looked up from germline, CDR1 is LNHDA and CDR2 is SQIVND (reference sequence). Trimming took off 6 bases at V and 6 bases at J, with 16 bases between the two ends. The chain's CDR3 is CASRDLRTWDTQYF. In nucleotides, the CDR3 is TGTGCCAGTAGGGACCTAAGGACATGGGATACGCAGTATTTT.

The chain joins TRBV5-6 to TRBJ2-1; D gene uncertain. Between the trimmed V and J ends, which lost 1 base and 8 bases, there was a span of 7 bases. The CDR3 length is 12 residues. Germline CDR1 is SGHDT and CDR2 is YYEEEE. CDR3 region: CASSLSGYEQFF. CDR3 coding DNA: TGTGCCAGCAGCTTGAGTGGCTATGAGCAGTTCTTC.

This clone was detected only a few times. As DNA, the CDR3 is TGTGCCAGCAGCTCCGGACAGGGGGCCTACGAGCAGTACTTC. Translating gives CASSSGQGAYEQYF. The chain carries TRBV11-3 and TRBJ2-7; 10 bases match TRBD1. This CDR3 spans 14 amino acids. V lost 4 bases and J lost 2; bases outside the gene matches: 2. CDR1 is SGHNT, CDR2 YENEEA, per germline. Looking up the rest from reference TRBV11-3 and TRBJ2-7 gives the full variable domain: EAGVVQSPRYKIIEKKQPVAFWCNPISGHNTLYWYLQNLGQGPELLIRYENEEAVDDSQLPKDRFSAERLKGVDSTLKIQPAELGDSAVYLCASSSGQGAYEQYFGPGTRLTVT.

The chain links TRBV27 to TRBJ2-6, with D perhaps matching TRBD2 (7 bases). V was trimmed by 10 bases and J by 1 base, leaving 23 bases between them. Germline V gene sequence: CDR1 MNHEY, CDR2 SMNVEV (reference sequence). The length of the CDR3 is 18 residues. DNA for the CDR3: TGTGCCACCACCCACTACGAGGGGGAGGGTTCTGGGGCCAACGTCCTGACTTTC. This sequence encodes CATTHYEGEGSGANVLTF.

This clone was seen a single time. The chain uses TRBV5-1 and TRBJ2-5; 12 positions agree with TRBD2. The germline V gene has CDR1 SGHRS and CDR2 YFSETQ. The V segment lost 4 bases and the J segment 5 bases; nucleotides outside the gene matches: 6. CDR3 length: 15 amino acids. The CDR3 nucleotides are TGCGCCAGCAGCGGCGGACTAGCGGGGAGCGAGACCCAGTACTTC. It yields the protein CASSGGLAGSETQYF.

This chain connects TRBV2 to TRBJ1-2; 9 bases match TRBD1. Germline assignment: CDR1 SNHLY and CDR2 FYNNEI. The CDR3 length is 15 residues. The trim removed 6 bases at V and 6 bases at J, leaving 11 bases unmatched. The CDR3 is CASSPPTGGWNGYTF. The CDR3 DNA reads as TGTGCCAGCAGCCCCCCGACAGGGGGATGGAATGGCTACACCTTC.

The chain links TRBV2 to TRBJ2-5, with D perhaps TRBD2 (6 bases). Germline values: CDR1 SNHLY, CDR2 FYNNEI. This CDR3 spans 14 amino acids. V shed 6 bases and J shed 5 bases, with 16 bases lying between them. The CDR3 nucleotides are TGTGCCAGCAGGCCGGGACTCCCCTCGGAGACCCAGTACTTC. This translates into CASRPGLPSETQYF.

The chain recombines TRBV12-5 with TRBJ1-5, with a tentative D call TRBD1 (5 bases). The germline V gene has CDR1 LGHNT and CDR2 FRNRAP. CDR3 length: 13 residues. V lost 6 bases and J 4 bases, leaving 10 bases between the germline ends. CDR3 amino acids: CASGAGRNQPQHF. CDR3 DNA sequence: TGTGCTAGTGGGGCAGGGCGGAATCAGCCCCAGCATTTT.

The gene calls are TRBV11-2 and TRBJ1-6; 8 bases are a match to TRBD1. Germline CDR1 is SGHAT and CDR2 is FQNNGV. This CDR3 contains 15 residues. Trimming took 5 bases from V and 8 from J; bases not matched to a gene: 8. CDR3 sequence: CASSRQGLRDSPLHF. Here the CDR3 DNA reads TGTGCCAGCAGCAGACAGGGGCTCCGGGATTCACCCCTCCACTTT. Full variable domain (remainder filled in from reference TRBV11-2 and TRBJ1-6): EAGVAQSPRYKIIEKRQSVAFWCNPISGHATLYWYQQILGQGPKLLIQFQNNGVVDDSQLPKDRFSAERLKGVDSTLKIQPAKLEDSAVYLCASSRQGLRDSPLHFGNGTRLTVT.